This T cell receptor beta chain came from a study of blood T cell repertoires in COVID-19. Across the study: The samples span acute and convalescent COVID-19 from the United States, Italy and Spain.

CDR3 length: 14 amino acids. V shed 6 bases and J 6 bases; nucleotides not matched to a gene: 3. Germline V gene data show CDR1 as KGHDR and CDR2 as SFDVKD. Per the authors' pipeline: Amplified reference gene primers provided the basis for estimating nucleated cell counts. Using immunoSEQ multiplex PCR, the repertoire was profiled, and TCRdb retains in-frame clones only, with some absent. V and J calls and clone size follow that table, whereas D and trimming were derived from the DNA. This sample has hundreds of thousands of clones, with 75% to 90% found just once. Those who participated ranged in age from about 18 to 89 years and resided in some 24 US areas.

What was sequenced was PBMCs or T cells enriched from blood (not recorded which). This receptor was obtained from a woman in her 30s who had recovered from COVID-19. The V call is TRBV24-1, the J call TRBJ2-1; the match to TRBD2 covers 11 bases. CDR3 sequence (DNA): TGTGCCACCAGTACTAGCGGGAGTATCAATGAGCAGTTCTTC. Amino acid sequence: CATSTSGSINEQFF.